This note documents a single T cell receptor (beta chain) sequence. V lost 2 bases and J lost 5, with 9 bases in between. Germline values: CDR1 MNHNS, CDR2 SASEGT. The CDR3 is made up of 13 amino acids. The method was immunoSEQ multiplex PCR; TCRdb's version includes in-frame clones alone and lacks a portion of them. This sample yields 15,000 to 20,000 clones, of which about 90% are seen a single time; over 6.5% belongs to the top ten. Marrow sampled after transplant originated from the posterior iliac crest or another site. The data derive from a study of graft-versus-host responses after intestinal transplantation. Study context: All recipients were transplanted with multivisceral, liver-intestinal, or isolated intestinal grafts.

The chain joins TRBV6-1 to TRBJ1-1; D not resolved. The TCR was taken from a human patient who received an intestinal transplant, so some T cells may come from the graft donor. Sequenced material: bone marrow, taken less than 130 days after intestinal transplantation. The chain's CDR3 is CASSEPGRTEAFF. For the CDR3, the DNA is TGTGCCAGCAGTGAACCGGGTAGAACTGAAGCTTTCTTT.